This entry lists 12 T cell receptor beta chains sequenced from one sample in a study of blood T cells in healthy people across ages (dated by TCRdb to 2014 to 2015). Libraries were prepared through 5' RACE. The sample was run on an Illumina HiSeq 2500. A second about 7 to 12 cycle PCR used a sample-barcoded 5' primer and a J-beta primer mix. TCRdb ran its own pipeline on the public reads, namely fastp trimming at Q25 and MiXCR clone calling, and kept in-frame beta chains. Every entry covers one CDR3 protein and lists the most common genes and DNA from its rows. This sample holds around 780,000 distinct CDR3 sequences; around three fifths were observed only once. The leading ten clones occupy 25% to 30% of the sample. Material: blood. These receptors were taken from a man aged 40-49 years in good health.

V is TRBV20-1 and J is TRBJ2-1, with D tentatively TRBD2 (6 bases). The J call is in doubt because the DNA end fits TRBJ2-7 better. Germline CDR1 and CDR2: DFQATT and SNEGSKA (reference sequence). The CDR3 consists of 15 residues. DNA for the CDR3: TGCAGTGCTAGAGATGGGACTTCTACCTACAATGAGCAGTACTTC. This gives the protein CSARDGTSTYNEQYF.

The chain links TRBV11-2 to TRBJ2-3; 10 bases are shared with TRBD1. CDR3 length equals 17 residues. Germline lookup yields CDR1 SGHAT and CDR2 FQNNGV. J was trimmed by 3 bases and V by 3 bases; bases with no gene match: 9. CDR3 loop: CASSFLKRTGGTDTQYF. In nucleotides, the CDR3 is TGTGCCAGCAGCTTCTTAAAACGGACAGGGGGGACAGATACGCAGTATTTT.

The V call is TRBV28, the J call TRBJ2-5; 8 bases fit TRBD1. The J call may be faulty, since TRBJ2-7 better matches the DNA end. CDR1 and CDR2 (germline): MDHEN, SYDVKM. The CDR3 is 13 residues long. Here the CDR3 reads CASKLDRDCEQYF. In DNA, the CDR3 is TGTGCCAGCAAACTGGACAGGGACTGCGAGCAGTACTTC.

This clonotype was detected many times. V is TRBV10-3 and J is TRBJ2-7; D gene uncertain. In germline, CDR1 is ENHRY, CDR2 SYGVKD. The ends were cut back, 7 bases at V and 4 bases at J, with 17 bases in the middle. CDR3 length: 14 residues. CDR3 DNA: TGTGCCATCACACAAACTAAGGGCCTATACGAGCAGTACTTC. It codes for CAITQTKGLYEQYF.

The V and J genes are TRBV29-1 and TRBJ2-5, with D maybe TRBD2 (5 bases). Near its end, the DNA agrees better with TRBJ2-7, so the J call may be wrong. This CDR3 contains 14 residues. Germline CDR1 SQVTM, CDR2 ANQGSEA. The CDR3 DNA is TGCAGCGTTGCGGAAGGCAGCGAGGGCTACGAGCAGTACTTC. Its translation is CSVAEGSEGYEQYF.

This clonotype was observed a few times. This chain joins TRBV10-3 and TRBJ1-1; D is unclear. This CDR3 comprises 13 residues. V lost 4 bases and J lost 3, with 9 bases in between. CDR1 ENHRY and CDR2 SYGVKD come from the germline V gene. The CDR3 loop is CAISAGLYTEAFF. The CDR3 DNA sequence: TGTGCCATCAGTGCAGGACTCTACACTGAAGCTTTCTTT.

The V call is TRBV7-9, the J call TRBJ2-3; D may be TRBD1 (5 bases). Germline CDR1 is SEHNR and CDR2 is FQNEAQ (reference sequence). The CDR3 contains 12 residues. V lost 8 bases and J lost 2, with 8 bases in between. The CDR3 DNA follows: TGTGCCAGCGGGGCGACCACAGATACGCAGTATTTT. Protein: CASGATTDTQYF.

Remarks on this clonotype: One junction end disagrees with the germline gene, perhaps due to a read error. The rearrangement links TRBV24-1 to TRBJ2-7; 12 bases are a match to TRBD2. TRBJ2-5 matches the DNA end more closely, so the J call is doubtful. In germline, CDR1 is KGHDR, CDR2 SFDVKD. The length of the CDR3 is 16 residues. This CDR3 is CVTSDPTSGGSETQYF. The CDR3 DNA follows: TGTGTCACCAGTGATCCGACTAGCGGGGGATCAGAGACCCAGTACTTC.

This clonotype was detected many times. The CDR3 bases are TGTGCCAGCAGTTTAAGCCAAGAGACCCAGTACTTC. This sequence encodes CASSLSQETQYF. The chain uses TRBV12-3 or TRBV12-4 and TRBJ2-5; no reliable D call. V was clipped by 2 bases and J by 1 base, with 2 bases between them. The CDR3 spans 12 residues.

A remark on this clonotype: The junction and the germline gene differ at one end; a read error may be behind it. This rearrangement joins TRBV7-9 to TRBJ2-5; either TRBD1 or TRBD2 may fit D (5 bases each). Germline values: CDR1 SEHNR, CDR2 FQNEAQ (reference sequence). The CDR3 totals 14 residues. The CDR3 DNA follows: TGTGCCAGCAGCGTAGCTGGGACCCAGGGAGAGCAGTACTTC. The encoded protein is CASSVAGTQGEQYF.

The chain combines TRBV7-3 with TRBJ2-2; the D is unclear. V shed 1 base and J shed 5 bases, with 17 bases lying between them. CDR3 size: 17 residues. Per germline, CDR1 SGHTA and CDR2 FQGTGA. The CDR3 spells CASSLMADPLRTGELFF. The CDR3 DNA sequence: TGTGCCAGCAGCTTAATGGCTGACCCCTTGAGGACCGGGGAGCTGTTTTTT.

This chain uses TRBV2 with TRBJ1-2; tentatively, D is TRBD1 (6 bases). V was cut by 3 bases and J by 3 bases, with 8 bases left in between. Per the germline V gene, CDR1 is SNHLY and CDR2 is FYNNEI. The CDR3 totals 13 residues. The CDR3 loop reads CASSEDRHYGYTF. DNA for the CDR3: TGTGCCAGCAGTGAGGACAGACACTATGGCTACACCTTC.